This TCR beta chain appears in the sequencing data of a study of T-cell reconstitution after alpha-beta-depleted transplantation in children. Germline CDR1 and CDR2: DFQATT and SNEGSKA (reference sequence). With 6 bases clipped from V and 0 bases from J, the junction kept 4 bases outside the gene matches. CDR3 length equals 13 residues. General study results and limits: At day 60, the high TCRbeta diversity found in some patients originated from recipient T cells and thymic progenitors that had survived. Alpha-beta T cells present about two months after transplant were reported to originate from several hundred expanded graft clones. Once a year had passed after transplant, T-cell counts and diversity came mostly from newly produced T cells.

The authors prepared the TCRbeta library with unique molecular identifiers. Each CDR3 protein is one row after TCRdb ran MiXCR on the PCR reads. The data hold 120,000 or so distinct CDR3 sequences, with 20% to 25% observed a single time. This clonotype was counted ten times or more. Its antigen remains unknown. This sample comprised PBMCs, mostly from graft donor cells, obtained 180 days after TCRalphabeta/CD19-depleted stem cell transplant. The chain is built from TRBV20-1 and TRBJ2-7; TRBD2 agrees at 8 bases. The sequence came from a male patient aged 2 to 10 who had a stem cell transplant for chronic granulomatous disease, so the T cells may come from the graft donor. The CDR3: CSARLASSYEQYF. In DNA form, the CDR3 reads TGCAGTGCCAGACTAGCGTCCTCCTACGAGCAGTACTTC.